A single sample is the source of the 13 T cell receptor beta chains below, sequenced in a study of cytomegalovirus exposure and HLA in healthy donors. Researchers ran the PCR with 60 Vbeta and 13 Jbeta primers. Sequenced by immunoSEQ multiplex PCR; TCRdb stores in-frame clones only, minus some. The sample records tens of thousands of clones, around 80% being singletons. What was sequenced was PBMCs. These receptors originate from a man aged 30 to 39 in good health and CMV-seronegative.

The genes are TRBV7-3 and TRBJ2-1, with 11 bases that match TRBD2. The CDR3 runs 15 residues. Germline V CDR1 and CDR2: SGHTA, FQGTGA. V dropped 5 bases and J dropped 8; count of bases not matched to a gene: 8. The CDR3 spells CASSQGSGRGYEQFF. The CDR3, as DNA: TGTGCCAGCAGCCAAGGTAGCGGGAGGGGGTATGAGCAGTTCTTC.

V is TRBV5-1 and J is TRBJ1-1, with D perhaps TRBD1 (5 bases). Germline V gene sequence: CDR1 SGHRS, CDR2 YFSETQ. Trimming removed 5 bases from V and 7 bases from J, with 12 bases in between. The length of the CDR3 is 12 residues. CDR3 DNA sequence: TGCGCCAGCAGAATGTGGGGGGATGAAGCTTTCTTT. This gives the protein CASRMWGDEAFF. Combining the CDR3 with reference TRBV5-1 and TRBJ1-1 gives the whole variable domain KAGVTQTPRYLIKTRGQQVTLSCSPISGHRSVSWYQQTPGQGLQFLFEYFSETQRNKGNFPGRFSGRQFSNSRSEMNVSTLELGDSALYLCASRMWGDEAFFGQGTRLTVV.

The chain carries TRBV10-1 and TRBJ2-1; 8 bases agree with TRBD2. CDR3 length: 15 residues. V gave up 4 bases and J gave up 2 bases; unmatched junction bases: 4. Germline loops: CDR1 WNHNN, CDR2 SYGVQD (reference sequence). As DNA, the CDR3 is TGCGCCAGCAGTGCGCTAGCGGGCACCTACAATGAGCAGTTCTTC. This encodes CASSALAGTYNEQFF.

This clone was recorded a few times. The chain couples TRBV7-9 to TRBJ1-1; 7 nucleotides line up with TRBD1. The CDR3 runs 14 residues. V shed 5 bases and J 1 base; nucleotides not matched to a gene: 4. Germline CDR1 reads SEHNR; CDR2 reads FQNEAQ (reference sequence). The CDR3 loop is CASSRGQTNTEAFF. The CDR3 nucleotides are TGTGCCAGCAGCCGGGGACAGACGAACACTGAAGCTTTCTTT.

The CDR3 is CASSFMGPGQTFNEKLFF. CDR3 DNA sequence: TGTGCCAGCAGTTTTATGGGGCCGGGACAGACTTTTAATGAAAAACTGTTTTTT. The chain links TRBV28 to TRBJ1-4; 7 bases match TRBD1. Germline V lookup: CDR1 MDHEN, CDR2 SYDVKM. Trimming removed 3 bases from V and 4 bases from J; junction bases left unmatched: 14. The CDR3 is made up of 18 amino acids.

V is TRBV29-1 and J is TRBJ2-1, with a tentative D call TRBD2 (7 bases). Germline V gives CDR1 SQVTM, CDR2 ANQGSEA. The CDR3 runs 15 residues. V dropped 6 bases and J dropped 5 bases, with 20 bases sitting between them. In DNA form, the CDR3 reads TGCAGCGTCGCCAGATGGGGGGGACACGACAATGAGCAGTTCTTC. As protein: CSVARWGGHDNEQFF.

This clone was counted between two and nine times. This chain links TRBV11-2 with TRBJ1-1, with unresolved D. The CDR3 length is 14 residues. Trimming left V 1 base short and J 1 base short, with 7 bases between. CDR1 and CDR2 from the germline V gene are SGHAT and FQNNGV. The CDR3 here is CASSLVGGNTEAFF. CDR3 DNA: TGTGCCAGCAGCTTAGTGGGAGGGAACACTGAAGCTTTCTTT.

This clone was observed a few times. The gene calls are TRBV6-1 and TRBJ1-4; a weak D match, TRBD1 (5 bases). Germline lookup yields CDR1 MNHNS and CDR2 SASEGT. V lost 2 bases to trimming and J lost 2 bases, with 12 bases between them. The CDR3 spans 16 residues. CDR3 sequence reads: CASSEPISGTNEKLFF. CDR3 sequence (DNA): TGTGCCAGCAGTGAACCCATCTCAGGGACTAATGAAAAACTGTTTTTT.

This chain links TRBV9 with TRBJ2-3; 7 bases match TRBD1. The CDR3 extends over 13 amino acids. Germline trimming cut 3 bases from V and 4 bases from J; bases unmatched to any gene: 2. The germline V gene has CDR1 SGDLS and CDR2 YYNGEE. The CDR3 DNA reads as TGTGCCAGCAGCGAGGGGGCCTCAGATACGCAGTATTTT. It is translated as CASSEGASDTQYF.

The chain has TRBV4-1 and TRBJ2-2; TRBD2 matches 8 bases. This CDR3 has 15 residues. J gave up 0 bases and V 3 bases, and 0 bases lay outside the gene matches. Per the germline V gene, CDR1 is MGHRA and CDR2 is YSYEKL. Here the CDR3 DNA reads TGCGCCAGCAGCCAGACTAGCGCGAACACCGGGGAGCTGTTTTTT. This codes for CASSQTSANTGELFF.

The chain joins TRBV9 to TRBJ2-1; 8 bases line up with TRBD2. The CDR3 spans 17 residues. Germline assignment: CDR1 SGDLS and CDR2 YYNGEE. The junction had 10 bases not matched to a gene; V was cut back by 5 bases and J by 0 bases. The CDR3 nucleotides are TGTGCCAGCAGTGGCCGGGAGCGGGGGCCCTCCTACAATGAGCAGTTCTTC. Amino acid sequence: CASSGRERGPSYNEQFF.

The V call is TRBV5-4, the J call TRBJ2-3; 7 bases agree with TRBD2. V lost 0 bases and J lost 8; bases outside the gene matches: 9. Germline CDR1 and CDR2: SGHNT and YYREEE (reference sequence). The CDR3 length is 15 residues. Written as DNA, the CDR3 is TGTGCCAGCAGCTTGGCGGGAGGCCTGCGGGGTACGCAGTATTTT. Encoded protein: CASSLAGGLRGTQYF.

The chain employs TRBV4-2 and TRBJ1-2; 10 positions match TRBD1. The CDR3 extends over 16 amino acids. Per the germline V gene, CDR1 is LGHNA and CDR2 is YNFKEQ. Losses at the gene ends were 0 bases for V and 2 bases for J; bases not matched to a gene: 3. DNA for the CDR3: TGTGCCAGCAGCCAAGAAGTGGGACAGGGGAACTATGGCTACACCTTC. Translated, it gives CASSQEVGQGNYGYTF.